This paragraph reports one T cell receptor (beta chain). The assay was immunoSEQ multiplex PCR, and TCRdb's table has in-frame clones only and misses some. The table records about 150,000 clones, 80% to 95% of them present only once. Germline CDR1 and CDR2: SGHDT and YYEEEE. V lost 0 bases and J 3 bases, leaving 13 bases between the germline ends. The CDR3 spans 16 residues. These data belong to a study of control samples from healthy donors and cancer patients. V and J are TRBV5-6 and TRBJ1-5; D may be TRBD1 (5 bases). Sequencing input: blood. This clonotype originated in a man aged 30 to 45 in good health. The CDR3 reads CASSLAPGWDNQPQHF. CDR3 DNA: TGTGCCAGCAGCTTGGCACCAGGGTGGGACAATCAGCCCCAGCATTTT.